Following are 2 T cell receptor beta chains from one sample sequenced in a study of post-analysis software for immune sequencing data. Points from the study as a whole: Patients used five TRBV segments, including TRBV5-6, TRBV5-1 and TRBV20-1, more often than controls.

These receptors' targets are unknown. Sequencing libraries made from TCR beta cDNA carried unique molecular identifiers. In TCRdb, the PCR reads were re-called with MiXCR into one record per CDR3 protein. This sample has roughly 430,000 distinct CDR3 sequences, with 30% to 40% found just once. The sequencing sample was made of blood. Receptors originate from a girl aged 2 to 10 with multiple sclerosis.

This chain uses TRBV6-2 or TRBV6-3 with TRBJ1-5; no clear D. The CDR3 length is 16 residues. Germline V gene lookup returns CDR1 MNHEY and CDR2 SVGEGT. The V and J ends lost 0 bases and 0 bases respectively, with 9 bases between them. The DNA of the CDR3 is TGTGCCAGCAGTTACTCGGCAGGATATAGCAATCAGCCCCAGCATTTT. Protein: CASSYSAGYSNQPQHF.

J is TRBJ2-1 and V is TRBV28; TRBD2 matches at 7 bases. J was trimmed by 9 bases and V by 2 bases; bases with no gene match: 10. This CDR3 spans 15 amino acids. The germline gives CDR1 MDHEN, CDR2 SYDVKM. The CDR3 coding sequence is TGTGCCAGCAGTTTAGCGGGAGATCTCGCCTTTGAGCAGTTCTTC. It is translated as CASSLAGDLAFEQFF.